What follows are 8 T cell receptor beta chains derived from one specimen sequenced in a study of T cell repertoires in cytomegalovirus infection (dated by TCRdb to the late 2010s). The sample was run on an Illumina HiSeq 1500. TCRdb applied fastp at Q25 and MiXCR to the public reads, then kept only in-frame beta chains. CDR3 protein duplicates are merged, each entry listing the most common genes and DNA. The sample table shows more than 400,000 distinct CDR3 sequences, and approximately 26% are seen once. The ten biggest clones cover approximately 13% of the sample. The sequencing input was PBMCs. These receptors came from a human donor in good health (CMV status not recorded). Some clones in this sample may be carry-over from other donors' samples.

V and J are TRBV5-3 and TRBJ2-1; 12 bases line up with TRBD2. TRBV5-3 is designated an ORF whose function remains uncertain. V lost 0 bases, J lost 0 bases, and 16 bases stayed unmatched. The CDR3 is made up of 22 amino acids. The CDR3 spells CARSLGRTSGTDFFSSYNEQFF. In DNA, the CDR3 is TGTGCCAGAAGCTTGGGGAGGACTAGCGGGACCGATTTTTTTAGCTCCTACAATGAGCAGTTCTTC.

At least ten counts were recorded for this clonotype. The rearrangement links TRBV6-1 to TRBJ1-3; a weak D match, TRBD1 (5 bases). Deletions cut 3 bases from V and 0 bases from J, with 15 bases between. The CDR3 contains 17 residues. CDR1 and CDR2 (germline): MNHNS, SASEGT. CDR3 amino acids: CASSDPRGDSSGNTIYF. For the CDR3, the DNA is TGTGCCAGCAGTGACCCCCGGGGGGATAGCTCTGGAAACACCATATATTTT.

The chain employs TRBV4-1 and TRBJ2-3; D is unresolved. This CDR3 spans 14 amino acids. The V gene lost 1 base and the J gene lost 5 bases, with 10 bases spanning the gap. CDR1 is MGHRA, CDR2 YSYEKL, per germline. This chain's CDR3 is CASSQVFAVDTQYF. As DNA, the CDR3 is TGCGCCAGCAGCCAAGTCTTCGCCGTAGATACGCAGTATTTT.

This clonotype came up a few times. The CDR3 region is CASSYGVLSSQETQYF. CDR3 sequence (DNA): TGTGCCAGCAGTTACGGAGTTCTCTCCTCTCAAGAGACCCAGTACTTC. The chain uses TRBV6-2 or TRBV6-3 and TRBJ2-5; D not resolved. CDR3 size: 16 residues. Per germline, CDR1 MNHEY and CDR2 SVGEGT. V lost 2 bases and J lost 2, with 15 bases in between.

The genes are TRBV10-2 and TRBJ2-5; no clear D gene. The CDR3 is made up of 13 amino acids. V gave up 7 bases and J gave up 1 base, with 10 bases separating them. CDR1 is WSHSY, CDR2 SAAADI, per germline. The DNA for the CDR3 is TGCGCCAGCACTCTAGAGATCCAAGAGACCCAGTACTTC. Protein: CASTLEIQETQYF.

Here the CDR3 DNA reads TGTGCCAGCAGCTTAGGGGGTAGCGGGATGGAGACCCAGTACTTC. This sequence encodes CASSLGGSGMETQYF. The rearrangement joins TRBV7-6 to TRBJ2-5, with TRBD2 matching 8 bases. This CDR3 has 15 residues. The V segment lost 1 base and the J segment 5 bases; nucleotides outside the gene matches: 6. Per the germline V gene, CDR1 is SGHVS and CDR2 is FNYEAQ.

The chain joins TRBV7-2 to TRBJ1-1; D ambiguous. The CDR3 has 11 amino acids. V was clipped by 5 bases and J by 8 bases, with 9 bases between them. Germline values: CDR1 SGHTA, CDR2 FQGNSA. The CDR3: CASSLKSEAFF. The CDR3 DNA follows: TGTGCCAGCAGCCTCAAATCGGAAGCTTTCTTT.

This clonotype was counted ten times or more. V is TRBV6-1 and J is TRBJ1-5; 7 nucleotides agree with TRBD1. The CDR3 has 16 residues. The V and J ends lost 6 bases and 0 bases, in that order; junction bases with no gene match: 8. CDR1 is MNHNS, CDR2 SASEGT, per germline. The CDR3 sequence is CASRALQGYSNQPQHF. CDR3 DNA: TGTGCCAGCAGAGCCCTACAGGGGTATAGCAATCAGCCCCAGCATTTT.